The TCR beta chain described here comes from a study of blood T cell repertoires in COVID-19 (dated by TCRdb to about 2020). Describing the broader study: Samples covering the acute and convalescent phases of COVID-19 were provided by collaborators in the United States, Italy and Spain. A de-identified subject ID, COVID-19 status, age in years and sex were almost always included in the sample metadata. The dataset comprised deeply sampled blood TCRbeta repertoires from subjects exposed to, actively infected with, or recovered from COVID-19. Samples came from the ongoing ImmuneRACE study (first 160 participants) plus 1,254 subjects from 6 global collaborators. A freely available public database, intended as a resource for researchers studying the immune response to SARS-CoV-2, is where the repertoires were released. The prospective study material was composed of cDNA or gDNA derived from T cells, B-cell-depleted T cells, or PBMCs. Where available, HLA class I and class II types were obtained from metadata supplied by the sample provider rather than from assay-based typing. On the study overall, not on this receptor specifically: The amount of clinical and demographic metadata varied by source and participant and was provided uncurated.

Spanning cysteine to phenylalanine, the CDR3 consists of 17 amino acids. Only CDR3 DNA is held: 51 bases, read in frame from base 1. V ends up 4 bases short and J 0 bases short, with an unmatched junction base count of 8. Via the germline V gene (reference sequence), CDR1 is MNHEY and CDR2 SMNVEV. With respect to this clone: Its antigen is currently not known. Per-base quality was not reported, and no clone a single base away is much larger than it.

The collaborating institutions used their own protocols to collect whole blood in K2EDTA tubes. For TCRbeta analysis, collaborator samples were shipped as frozen whole blood, as isolated PBMCs, or as DNA extracted from either sample type. The immunoSEQ Assay, a bias-controlled multiplex PCR, was used to amplify TCRbeta CDR3 regions from genomic DNA. The study's own analysis went as follows. The number of nucleated cells in each sample was estimated by amplification of reference gene primers within the assay. To quantify the absolute abundance of each unique TCRbeta CDR3 rearrangement, sequence reads were collapsed and filtered. For each sample, productive Simpson clonality was calculated by taking the square root of Simpson's diversity index across productive rearrangements. Sourced from immuneACCESS, this table was stored by TCRdb with only in-frame sequences that have V and J called. A share of the clones is absent; for the studies checked, an unresolved V gene accounts for under half, and the remainder has no known explanation. The V and J calls and clone size were taken over from that table, and D and trimming were inferred from the DNA. In this sample the table shows some 140,000 clones, less than 80% of which occur a single time. The top ten clonotypes cover approximately 4% of the sample.

This sequence was found in a man between 60 and 75 years old with acute or convalescent COVID-19. The chain uses TRBV27 and TRBJ2-1; 8 central bases correspond to TRBD2. The specimen sequenced was peripheral blood. The DNA sequence reads TGTGCCAGCAGTTCGACTAGCGTACCTAGCTCCTACAATGAGCAGTTCTTC. It translates to CASSSTSVPSSYNEQFF.